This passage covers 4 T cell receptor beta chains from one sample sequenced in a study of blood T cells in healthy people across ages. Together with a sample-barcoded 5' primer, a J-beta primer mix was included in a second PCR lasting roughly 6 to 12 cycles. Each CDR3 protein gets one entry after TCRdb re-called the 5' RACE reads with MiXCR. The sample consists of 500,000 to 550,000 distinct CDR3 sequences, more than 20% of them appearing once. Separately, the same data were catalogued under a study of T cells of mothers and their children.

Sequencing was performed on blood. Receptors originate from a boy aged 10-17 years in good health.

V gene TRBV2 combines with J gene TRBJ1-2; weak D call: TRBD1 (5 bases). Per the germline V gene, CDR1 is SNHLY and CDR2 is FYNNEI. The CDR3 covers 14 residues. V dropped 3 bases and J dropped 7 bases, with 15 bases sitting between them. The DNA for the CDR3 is TGTGCCAGCAGTGATGACCGGGGCCGCCTTGGCTACACCTTC. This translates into CASSDDRGRLGYTF.

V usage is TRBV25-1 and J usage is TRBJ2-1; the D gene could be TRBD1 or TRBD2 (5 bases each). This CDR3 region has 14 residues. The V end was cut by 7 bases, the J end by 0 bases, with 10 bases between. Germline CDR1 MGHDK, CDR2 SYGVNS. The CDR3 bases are TGTGCCAGCAAGGCAGGGACCTCCTACAATGAGCAGTTCTTC. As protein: CASKAGTSYNEQFF.

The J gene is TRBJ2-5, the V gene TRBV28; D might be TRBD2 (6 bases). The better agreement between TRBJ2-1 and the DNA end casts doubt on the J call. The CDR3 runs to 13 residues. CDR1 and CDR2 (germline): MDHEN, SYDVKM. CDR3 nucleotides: TGTGCCAGCGTCCGGGAGTTGTACAATGAGCAGTTCTTC. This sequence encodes CASVRELYNEQFF.

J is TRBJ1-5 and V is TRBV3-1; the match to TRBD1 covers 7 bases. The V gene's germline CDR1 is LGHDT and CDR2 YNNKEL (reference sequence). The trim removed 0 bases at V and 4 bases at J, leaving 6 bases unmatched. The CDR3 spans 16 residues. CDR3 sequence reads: CASSQEGQTKNQPQHF. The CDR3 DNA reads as TGTGCCAGCAGCCAAGAGGGACAGACGAAGAATCAGCCCCAGCATTTT. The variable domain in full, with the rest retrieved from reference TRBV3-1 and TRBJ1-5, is DTAVSQTPKYLVTQMGNDKSIKCEQNLGHDTMYWYKQDSKKFLKIMFSYNNKELIINETVPNRFSPKSPDKAHLNLHINSLELGDSAVYFCASSQEGQTKNQPQHFGDGTRLSIL.